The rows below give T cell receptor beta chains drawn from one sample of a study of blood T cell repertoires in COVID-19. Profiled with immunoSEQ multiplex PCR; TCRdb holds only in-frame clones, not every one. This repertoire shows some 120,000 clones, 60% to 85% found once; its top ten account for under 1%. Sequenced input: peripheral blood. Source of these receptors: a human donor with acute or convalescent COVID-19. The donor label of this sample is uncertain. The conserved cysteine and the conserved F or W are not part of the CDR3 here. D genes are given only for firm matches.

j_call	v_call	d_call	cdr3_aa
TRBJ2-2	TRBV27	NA	AIRGRGTSNTGELF
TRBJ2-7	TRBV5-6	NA	ASSLTIDARLREQY
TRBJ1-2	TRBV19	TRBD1	ASSHRGQGYGYT
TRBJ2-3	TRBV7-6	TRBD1	ASSLAPGTATSTDTQY
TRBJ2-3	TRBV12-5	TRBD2	ASGLVLVTSGGLNRTDTQY
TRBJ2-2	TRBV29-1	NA	SVDRGNTGELF
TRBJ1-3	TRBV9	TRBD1	ASSPRDRETGNTIY
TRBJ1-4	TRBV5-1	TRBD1	ASSSIGTGVNEKLF
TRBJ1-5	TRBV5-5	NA	ASSLGSYRAGNQPQH
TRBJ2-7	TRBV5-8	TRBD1	ASSLEWTGGYEQY
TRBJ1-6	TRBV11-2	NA	ASALGGFTGDSPLH
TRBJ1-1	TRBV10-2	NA	ASSGGVNTEAF
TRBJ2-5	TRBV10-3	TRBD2	AISASGGAARRETQY
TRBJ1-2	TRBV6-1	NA	ASSEAPGANYGYT
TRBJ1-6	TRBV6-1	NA	ASSEVVSSPLH
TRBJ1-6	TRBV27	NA	ASSFGTYNSPLH
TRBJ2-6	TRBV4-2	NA	ASSDGPRASGANVLT
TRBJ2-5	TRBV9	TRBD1	ASSVKDRGRWETQY
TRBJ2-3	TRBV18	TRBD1	ASSPGQGAQDTQY
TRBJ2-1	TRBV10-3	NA	AISDPDSNNEQF
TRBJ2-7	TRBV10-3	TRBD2	AISVPPRRGGYEQY
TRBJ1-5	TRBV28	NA	ASGSGVNQPQH
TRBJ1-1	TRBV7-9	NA	ASSRGDREKTEAF
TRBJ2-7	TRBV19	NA	ASSATPRRPAYEQY
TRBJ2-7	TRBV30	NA	AWSVQDIGSSYEQY
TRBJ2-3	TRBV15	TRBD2	ATSRDLGGGAFSDTQY
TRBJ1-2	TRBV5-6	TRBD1	ASSLFEGGLGYT
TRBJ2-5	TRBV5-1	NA	ASSQGTGGLKTQY
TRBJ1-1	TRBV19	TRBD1	ASMHRGGTEAF
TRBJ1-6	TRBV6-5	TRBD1	ASTRGENSPLH
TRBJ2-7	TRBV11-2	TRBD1	ASSTGQGAYEQY
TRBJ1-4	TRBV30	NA	AWGRLPTNEKLF
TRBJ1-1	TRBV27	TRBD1	ASRLYRGNTEAF
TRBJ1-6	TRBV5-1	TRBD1	ASRRQGGSSPLH
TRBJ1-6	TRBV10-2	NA	ASKARGSPLH
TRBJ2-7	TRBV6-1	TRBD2	ASSERTSGAYEQY
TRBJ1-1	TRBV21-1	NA	ASSKGKTVHFRTEAF
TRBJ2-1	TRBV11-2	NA	ASSLTSYNEQF
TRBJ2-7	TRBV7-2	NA	ASSRGQAYYEQY
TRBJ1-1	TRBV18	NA	ASSPQERTEAF
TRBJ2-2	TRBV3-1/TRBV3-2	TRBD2	ASSQTSGGANTGELF
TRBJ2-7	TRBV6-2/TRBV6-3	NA	ASSDPSPGTYSYEQY
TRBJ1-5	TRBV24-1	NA	ATAPADSNQPQH
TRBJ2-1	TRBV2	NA	ASRASPGGGRTFSEQF